The next 26 T cell receptor beta chains were all read from a single sample in a study of technical replicates of blood from a few donors. Measured with immunoSEQ multiplex PCR; TCRdb has only the in-frame clones, and not every one. This sample has roughly 68,000 clones; about 97% occur once, and the top ten carry about 0.31%. The sequencing sample was made of T cells isolated from PBMCs. The receptors were sampled from a human donor in good health.

This chain links TRBV7-2 with TRBJ2-3; D not certain. The CDR3 has 14 amino acids. V was pared by 7 bases and J by 0 bases, with 11 bases between. Germline V lookup: CDR1 SGHTA, CDR2 FQGNSA. CDR3 region: CASTPTASTDTQYF. CDR3 nucleotides: TGTGCCAGCACCCCTACCGCTAGCACAGATACGCAGTATTTT.

The chain carries TRBV5-6 and TRBJ2-5; a weak D match, TRBD2 (5 bases). CDR1 and CDR2 (germline): SGHDT, YYEEEE. V was pared by 0 bases and J by 4 bases, with 13 bases between. There are 15 residues in the CDR3. CDR3: CASSLVPGMGETQYF. The CDR3 DNA sequence: TGTGCCAGCAGCTTGGTCCCGGGGATGGGAGAGACCCAGTACTTC.

This chain uses TRBV27 with TRBJ1-1; D uncertain. This CDR3 region has 12 residues. With 7 bases removed from V and 7 bases from J, the gap between germline ends came to 13 bases. CDR1 is MNHEY, CDR2 SMNVEV, per germline (reference sequence). CDR3 residues: CASKGGRGEAFF. The CDR3 DNA follows: TGTGCCAGCAAGGGAGGACGTGGTGAAGCTTTCTTT.

The chain couples TRBV27 to TRBJ1-4, with TRBD1 as a possible D gene (6 bases). This CDR3 is built from 15 residues. Per the germline V gene, CDR1 is MNHEY and CDR2 is SMNVEV (reference sequence). V dropped 5 bases and J dropped 4 bases, with 14 bases sitting between them. The CDR3 reads CASSPKGGINEKLFF. DNA for the CDR3: TGTGCCAGCAGTCCGAAAGGGGGTATTAATGAAAAACTGTTTTTT.

The V gene is TRBV6-6, the J gene TRBJ1-2; TRBD1 aligns across 7 bases. The trim removed 0 bases at V and 12 bases at J, leaving 4 bases unmatched. The CDR3 has 12 amino acids. From germline, CDR1 is MNHNY and CDR2 SVGAGI (reference sequence). The CDR3 spells CASSYSTGAHTF. The CDR3 DNA is TGTGCCAGCAGTTACTCAACAGGGGCCCACACCTTC.

The CDR3 loop reads CASGGTGIDTIYF. The CDR3 bases are TGTGCCAGTGGCGGGACAGGGATAGACACCATATATTTT. This chain connects TRBV6-6 to TRBJ1-3; TRBD1 aligns across 9 bases. The CDR3 length is 13 residues. V lost 9 bases, J lost 8 bases, and 8 bases stayed unmatched. Germline V lookup: CDR1 MNHNY, CDR2 SVGAGI (reference sequence).

The genes are TRBV10-3 and TRBJ2-7; possible D gene TRBD1, 6 bases. Germline assignment: CDR1 ENHRY and CDR2 SYGVKD. This CDR3 comprises 14 residues. V lost 5 bases and J lost 4, with 15 bases in between. The CDR3 sequence: CAISTSRGGYEQYF. The CDR3, as DNA: TGTGCCATCAGTACTAGTAGAGGGGGATACGAGCAGTACTTC.

The chain has TRBV30 and TRBJ1-3, with D perhaps TRBD1 (5 bases). V shed 4 bases and J shed 2 bases, with 15 bases lying between them. CDR1 GTSNPN and CDR2 SVGIG come from the germline V gene (reference sequence). The CDR3 totals 15 residues. CDR3 sequence reads: CAWKPVGAAGNTIYF. The CDR3 DNA reads as TGTGCCTGGAAGCCGGTTGGGGCCGCTGGAAACACCATATATTTT. The complete variable domain, with remaining parts taken from reference TRBV30 and TRBJ1-3, reads SQTIHQWPATLVQPVGSPLSLECTVEGTSNPNLYWYRQAAGRGLQLLFYSVGIGQISSEVPQNLSASRPQDRQFILSSKKLLLSDSGFYLCAWKPVGAAGNTIYFGEGSWLTVV.

The J gene is TRBJ2-7, the V gene TRBV5-6, with TRBD1 as a possible D gene (5 bases). The germline CDR1 and CDR2 sequences are SGHDT and YYEEEE. The CDR3 loop spans 12 amino acids. V lost 4 bases to trimming and J lost 2 bases, with 7 bases between them. The CDR3 DNA sequence: TGTGCCAGCAGCAGGGGCGCCTACGAGCAGTACTTC. It translates to CASSRGAYEQYF.

The V gene is TRBV25-1, the J gene TRBJ1-1; 8 bases fit TRBD1. Germline CDR1 reads MGHDK; CDR2 reads SYGVNS. The CDR3 extends over 16 amino acids. With V trimmed by 3 bases and J by 4 bases, 10 bases remained unmatched. The CDR3: CASSDRRDRSGTEAFF. CDR3 bases: TGTGCCAGCAGTGACCGAAGGGACAGGTCCGGCACTGAAGCTTTCTTT.

The rearrangement uses TRBV6-5 and TRBJ2-3, with 9 nucleotides matching TRBD2. Germline V gives CDR1 MNHEY, CDR2 SVGAGI. The V and J ends lost 0 bases and 6 bases, in that order; junction bases with no gene match: 4. The CDR3 consists of 15 residues. The chain's CDR3 is CASSYSWTSADTQYF. CDR3 DNA: TGTGCCAGCAGTTACTCCTGGACTAGCGCTGATACGCAGTATTTT.

The chain uses TRBV6-1 and TRBJ1-5; 7 bases are a match to TRBD1. Germline V gene sequence: CDR1 MNHNS, CDR2 SASEGT. The CDR3 length is 15 residues. Trimming at V came to 8 bases and at J to 2 bases, leaving 9 bases not matched to a gene. The CDR3 protein is CASCASGGGNQPQHF. In DNA, the CDR3 is TGTGCCAGCTGCGCCTCAGGGGGAGGCAATCAGCCCCAGCATTTT.

The chain is built from TRBV30 and TRBJ2-1; TRBD2 aligns across 8 bases. V lost 7 bases to trimming and J lost 4 bases; unmatched junction nucleotides: 9. Per germline, CDR1 GTSNPN and CDR2 SVGIG (reference sequence). This CDR3 region has 14 residues. CDR3 in DNA: TGTGCCTCATATATAGCGGGGACTTACAATGAGCAGTTCTTC. The encoded protein is CASYIAGTYNEQFF.

In this sample, this clone turned up once. This chain uses TRBV20-1 with TRBJ1-3, with TRBD1 matching 7 bases. The CDR3 has 11 residues. Trimming at V came to 7 bases and at J to 7 bases, leaving 4 bases not matched to a gene. CDR1 DFQATT and CDR2 SNEGSKA come from the germline V gene (reference sequence). The CDR3 spells CSGRQGNTIYF. The CDR3 coding sequence is TGCAGTGGAAGACAGGGTAACACCATATATTTT.

The rearrangement links TRBV13 to TRBJ2-7; a possible D gene is TRBD2 (6 bases). The CDR3 spans 14 residues. Germline V lookup: CDR1 PRHDT, CDR2 FYEKMQ (reference sequence). Deletions cut 7 bases from V and 6 bases from J, with 19 bases between. CDR3: CASTSIGSTFEQYF. CDR3 nucleotide sequence: TGTGCCAGCACCTCGATCGGGAGTACGTTCGAGCAGTACTTC.

The rearrangement links TRBV27 to TRBJ2-1, with 7 bases matching TRBD2. This CDR3 has 15 residues. After removal of 10 bases from V and 4 bases from J, the junction contained 13 bases not matched to a gene. The germline V gene has CDR1 MNHEY and CDR2 SMNVEV (reference sequence). DNA for the CDR3: TGTGCCACCACCCGGGTGGGTAGCGGGTACAATGAGCAGTTCTTC. It translates to CATTRVGSGYNEQFF.

V is TRBV10-3 and J is TRBJ1-5; weak D call: TRBD1 (5 bases). Looked up from germline, CDR1 is ENHRY and CDR2 is SYGVKD. V gave up 8 bases and J gave up 4 bases, with 15 bases separating them. This CDR3 spans 14 amino acids. The CDR3 here is CAIGRDSGNQPQHF. CDR3 nucleotides: TGTGCCATCGGCCGGGACTCGGGAAATCAGCCCCAGCATTTT.

With respect to this clone: Mismatch with germline at one junction end may stem from a read error. The chain links TRBV7-7 to TRBJ2-3, with D unresolved. CDR1 and CDR2 from the germline V gene are SSHAT and FNYEAQ (reference sequence). The CDR3 covers 14 residues. This chain's CDR3 is CASSLVPSTDTQYF. CDR3 bases: TGTGCTAGCAGCTTAGTTCCTAGCACAGATACGCAGTATTTT.

This clone was observed a single time. The chain is built from TRBV20-1 and TRBJ1-2, with D perhaps matching TRBD1 (6 bases). The CDR3 loop spans 11 amino acids. The germline V and J ends were trimmed by 2 bases and 8 bases, with 9 bases remaining between them. Germline V gene lookup returns CDR1 DFQATT and CDR2 SNEGSKA (reference sequence). The CDR3 DNA sequence: TGCAGTGCTAGAAAGGGGGGGGGCTACACCTTC. Protein: CSARKGGGYTF.

V is TRBV6-1 and J is TRBJ1-3, with 7 positions matching TRBD1. The CDR3 has 15 amino acids. The trim removed 1 base at V and 3 bases at J, leaving 3 bases unmatched. Germline CDR1 reads MNHNS; CDR2 reads SASEGT. CDR3 region: CASSEGGGSGNTIYF. CDR3 DNA sequence: TGTGCCAGCAGTGAAGGAGGGGGCAGTGGAAACACCATATATTTT.

This chain connects TRBV29-1 to TRBJ1-4; 7 bases map to TRBD1. Germline-derived CDR1 and CDR2 are SQVTM and ANQGSEA. The trim removed 5 bases at V and 4 bases at J, leaving 4 bases unmatched. The CDR3 contains 13 residues. CDR3 DNA: TGCAGCGTTAGGGACAGCTTTAATGAAAAACTGTTTTTT. Amino acids: CSVRDSFNEKLFF.

CDR3 coding DNA: TGTGCCAGCAGCTCGACAGGGACCATTGGCTACACCTTC. As protein: CASSSTGTIGYTF. The chain links TRBV7-9 to TRBJ1-2; 7 nucleotides match TRBD1. Germline values: CDR1 SEHNR, CDR2 FQNEAQ (reference sequence). V dropped 4 bases and J dropped 7; count of bases not matched to a gene: 6. This CDR3 region has 13 residues.

CDR3 sequence reads: CASNPRTGRNQPQHF. The CDR3 DNA sequence: TGTGCCAGTAATCCTAGGACAGGGCGCAATCAGCCCCAGCATTTT. The chain has TRBV19 and TRBJ1-5, with TRBD1 matching over 8 bases. Trimming cost V 7 bases and J 2 bases; bases outside gene matches: 7. Germline-derived CDR1 and CDR2 are LNHDA and SQIVND (reference sequence). The CDR3 covers 15 residues.

CDR3 coding DNA: TGCGCCAGCAGTATAGCGGGAGGGCTAGACGGGGAGCTGTTTTTT. Residues: CASSIAGGLDGELFF. The J gene is TRBJ2-2, the V gene TRBV10-1; 11 bases are a match to TRBD2. CDR1 is WNHNN and CDR2 is SYGVQD in the germline V gene (reference sequence). Trimming cost V 5 bases and J 7 bases; bases outside gene matches: 6. The CDR3 is made up of 15 amino acids.

The sample holds one count of this clone. V usage is TRBV29-1 and J usage is TRBJ2-5, with 7 nucleotides matching TRBD1. Germline V gene sequence: CDR1 SQVTM, CDR2 ANQGSEA. Trimming took 6 bases from V and 4 from J; bases not matched to a gene: 8. The CDR3 runs to 13 residues. This chain's CDR3 is CSVRTGGGETQYF. The CDR3, as DNA: TGCAGCGTAAGGACAGGAGGAGGAGAGACCCAGTACTTC.

The chain links TRBV6-1 to TRBJ2-7; 9 nucleotides align to TRBD1. From germline, CDR1 is MNHNS and CDR2 SASEGT. Unmatched junction bases numbered 8, after V lost 8 bases and J lost 0 bases. The CDR3 length is 15 residues. DNA for the CDR3: TGTGCCAGCCAGATAGGACAGGGGTTCTCCTACGAGCAGTACTTC. This codes for CASQIGQGFSYEQYF.